This entry concerns a single TCR beta chain. The antigen is not known. The sample belongs to a study of T cell responses to AZD1222 COVID-19 vaccine. This CDR3 is built from 12 residues. Germline V gene lookup returns CDR1 SEHNR and CDR2 FQNEAQ (reference sequence). With 4 bases removed from V and 7 bases from J, the gap between germline ends came to 10 bases. TCRdb keeps only in-frame clones here, not all; method: immunoSEQ multiplex PCR. The profile shows 150,000 or so clones, roughly nine tenths of them singletons. Study-wide results and caveats: Across the whole spike, CD4 TCRs peaked at regions 160-218 and 743-854. Seropositive status at baseline applied to only six AZD1222 recipients.

Sequencing used peripheral blood, obtained on day 0 of AZD1222 vaccination. The chain couples TRBV7-9 to TRBJ2-5; D remains unclear. The clonotype originates from an adult in good health. CDR3 nucleotide sequence: TGTGCCAGCAGCTGGTCCATGGGGACCCAGTACTTC. Protein: CASSWSMGTQYF.